This entry lists 28 T cell receptor beta chains sequenced from one sample in a study of T cell changes during pregnancy in multiple sclerosis. The assay was immunoSEQ multiplex PCR, and TCRdb's table has in-frame clones only and misses some. The repertoire holds under 15,000 clones, with approximately 88% as singletons. This specimen consisted of CD8+ T cells from peripheral blood mononuclear cells, obtained in the second trimester of pregnancy. The receptors come from a female donor in good health, enrolled as a control in a pregnancy study.

The J gene is TRBJ1-1, the V gene TRBV30, with D maybe TRBD1 (6 bases). The CDR3 is 15 residues long. Trimming cost V 3 bases and J 4 bases, with 18 bases left between them. Per the germline V gene, CDR1 is GTSNPN and CDR2 is SVGIG (reference sequence). The CDR3 DNA reads as TGTGCCTGGAGCAGAGCCCTTGGGGGCGGCACTGAAGCTTTCTTT. Protein product: CAWSRALGGGTEAFF.

V gene TRBV4-3 combines with J gene TRBJ1-6; the D gene is possibly TRBD1 (6 bases). The V gene lost 4 bases and the J gene lost 8 bases, with 15 bases spanning the gap. This CDR3 is built from 15 residues. Germline values: CDR1 LGHNA, CDR2 YSLEER. The CDR3, as DNA: TGCGCCAGCAGCCCGAGACAGACAGGCGATTCACCCCTCCACTTT. It codes for CASSPRQTGDSPLHF.

The chain joins TRBV14 to TRBJ1-5; D is unresolved. V was cut by 0 bases and J by 0 bases, with 9 bases left in between. This CDR3 contains 16 residues. Germline V gene sequence: CDR1 SGHDN, CDR2 FVKESK. CDR3 bases: TGTGCCAGCAGCCAAGATGGAGGGTTTAGCAATCAGCCCCAGCATTTT. Translating it yields CASSQDGGFSNQPQHF. Looking up the rest from reference TRBV14 and TRBJ1-5 gives the full variable domain: EAGVTQFPSHSVIEKGQTVTLRCDPISGHDNLYWYRRVMGKEIKFLLHFVKESKQDESGMPNNRFLAERTGGTYSTLKVQPAELEDSGVYFCASSQDGGFSNQPQHFGDGTRLSIL.

V usage is TRBV7-2 and J usage is TRBJ2-1, with 9 positions matching TRBD1. CDR1 and CDR2 from the germline V gene are SGHTA and FQGNSA. The CDR3 is 17 amino acids. Trimming took 2 bases from V and 2 from J; bases not matched to a gene: 7. In nucleotides, the CDR3 is TGTGCCAGCAGCTTAACGGTGACAGGGGGAACCTACAATGAGCAGTTCTTC. Protein: CASSLTVTGGTYNEQFF.

In DNA form, the CDR3 reads TGTGCCAGTAGTCCGGGACAGGGTACGGAGCAGTTCTTC. Its translation: CASSPGQGTEQFF. V and J are TRBV19 and TRBJ2-1, with 9 positions matching TRBD1. CDR3 length: 13 amino acids. CDR1 and CDR2 (germline): LNHDA, SQIVND (reference sequence). Trimming took 5 bases from V and 10 from J; bases not matched to a gene: 6. The whole variable domain, filled in from reference TRBV19 and TRBJ2-1, reads DGGITQSPKYLFRKEGQNVTLSCEQNLNHDAMYWYRQDPGQGLRLIYYSQIVNDFQKGDIAEGYSVSREKKESFPLTVTSAQKNPTAFYLCASSPGQGTEQFFGPGTRLTVL.

The chain has TRBV10-3 and TRBJ2-6; tentatively, D is TRBD2 (6 bases). From germline, CDR1 is ENHRY and CDR2 SYGVKD. The germline V and J ends were trimmed by 0 bases and 2 bases, with 8 bases remaining between them. CDR3 length: 16 residues. The CDR3 protein is CAISESEGTGANVLTF. The DNA for the CDR3 is TGTGCCATCAGTGAGTCGGAGGGTACTGGGGCCAACGTCCTGACTTTC.

The chain carries TRBV28 and TRBJ2-1, with D unclear. CDR3 length equals 14 residues. With 10 bases removed from V and 4 bases from J, the gap between germline ends came to 17 bases. Germline CDR1 is MDHEN and CDR2 is SYDVKM. CDR3 in DNA: TGTGCCACTCGAGACCCAGCCGGGTACAATGAGCAGTTCTTC. It yields the protein CATRDPAGYNEQFF.

The chain links TRBV19 to TRBJ1-1; D is ambiguous. In germline, CDR1 is LNHDA, CDR2 SQIVND (reference sequence). Trimming removed 3 bases at V and 0 bases at J, with 11 bases between. This CDR3 has 15 residues. CDR3 sequence reads: CASSISGGLNTEAFF. CDR3 DNA: TGTGCCAGTAGTATCTCAGGAGGTCTGAACACTGAAGCTTTCTTT.

The gene calls are TRBV19 and TRBJ1-1; D gene uncertain. The germline V and J ends were trimmed by 5 bases and 3 bases, with 7 bases remaining between them. This CDR3 has 12 amino acids. The germline CDR1 and CDR2 sequences are LNHDA and SQIVND (reference sequence). The CDR3 nucleotides read TGTGCCAGTAGTCAGACTTACACTGAAGCTTTCTTT. This sequence encodes CASSQTYTEAFF.

The chain links TRBV7-9 to TRBJ2-5; a weak D match, TRBD2 (6 bases). The V end was cut by 1 base, the J end by 9 bases, with 15 bases between. CDR1 is SEHNR and CDR2 is FQNEAQ in the germline V gene (reference sequence). The CDR3 has 14 residues. The CDR3 nucleotides read TGTGCCAGCAGCTTAGGCGAGCACACGGGGGCCCAGTACTTC. Residues: CASSLGEHTGAQYF. Complete variable domain (other parts from reference TRBV7-9 and TRBJ2-5): DTGVSQNPRHKITKRGQNVTFRCDPISEHNRLYWYRQTLGQGPEFLTYFQNEAQLEKSRLLSDRFSAERPKGSFSTLEIQRTEQGDSAMYLCASSLGEHTGAQYFGPGTRLLVL.

J is TRBJ1-2 and V is TRBV19; no clear D gene. CDR3 length: 13 residues. V gave up 11 bases and J gave up 7 bases, with 20 bases separating them. Germline lookup yields CDR1 LNHDA and CDR2 SQIVND (reference sequence). The CDR3 sequence: CAGTGSNPCGYTF. The CDR3 DNA follows: TGTGCCGGTACCGGGTCCAACCCCTGTGGCTACACCTTC.

The chain recombines TRBV7-6 with TRBJ2-1; 7 bases fit TRBD1. The CDR3 totals 15 residues. In germline, CDR1 is SGHVS, CDR2 FNYEAQ. Germline trimming cut 3 bases from V and 5 bases from J; bases unmatched to any gene: 7. Here the CDR3 DNA reads TGTGCCAGCAGCTTGAGAAAGACAGGGAACAATGAGCAGTTCTTC. Protein: CASSLRKTGNNEQFF.

This clone was seen just once. The CDR3 spells CASSLKTSRDTQYF. The CDR3 DNA reads TGTGCCAGCAGCCTCAAGACTAGCCGAGATACGCAGTATTTT. The chain has TRBV7-9 and TRBJ2-3, with TRBD2 identical over 7 bases. The germline V gene encodes CDR1 SEHNR and CDR2 FQNEAQ (reference sequence). After removal of 5 bases from V and 5 bases from J, the junction contained 7 bases not matched to a gene. This CDR3 has 14 residues.

The chain has TRBV9 and TRBJ1-5; no definite D call. The germline V gene has CDR1 SGDLS and CDR2 YYNGEE. The CDR3 loop spans 15 amino acids. The V end lost 0 bases, the J end lost 1 base, and 8 bases lay between the germline ends. The CDR3 nucleotides are TGTGCCAGCAGCGTAGACGGTCTGAGCAATCAGCCCCAGCATTTT. Translated: CASSVDGLSNQPQHF.

The chain combines TRBV7-9 with TRBJ2-1; TRBD2 aligns across 15 bases. CDR1 is SEHNR and CDR2 is FQNEAQ in the germline V gene (reference sequence). V was clipped by 3 bases and J by 8 bases; unmatched bases: 5. The length of the CDR3 is 16 residues. The CDR3 is CASSLGLAGGRDEQFF. The CDR3 region has the DNA TGTGCCAGCAGCTTGGGACTAGCGGGGGGAAGGGATGAGCAGTTCTTC.

V is TRBV5-5 and J is TRBJ2-5; D is perhaps TRBD1 (5 bases). Trimming shortened V by 4 bases and J by 4 bases, and 23 bases separated the two germline ends. The CDR3 extends over 17 amino acids. CDR1 is SGHKS, CDR2 YYEKEE, per germline (reference sequence). DNA for the CDR3: TGTGCCAGCAGCCTGACTGCACCCCAGGGTAGAGGAGAGACCCAGTACTTC. This encodes CASSLTAPQGRGETQYF.

The V gene is TRBV23-1, the J gene TRBJ2-6; 9 nucleotides match TRBD2. TRBV23-1 is labeled an ORF, and its function is uncertain. After removal of 8 bases from V and 0 bases from J, the junction contained 8 bases not matched to a gene. The CDR3 spans 17 residues. The CDR3 sequence is CASPAGGNSSGANVLTF. Here the CDR3 DNA reads TGCGCCAGCCCAGCGGGGGGAAATAGCTCTGGGGCCAACGTCCTGACTTTC.

Relative to its sample, this clone is medium-sized. CDR3 coding DNA: TGTGCCAGCAGCTTATCCGGGACAGGGACCTACGAGCAGTACTTC. Translated, it gives CASSLSGTGTYEQYF. The V gene is TRBV7-9, the J gene TRBJ2-7; 9 bases fit TRBD1. The length of the CDR3 is 15 residues. The junction had 4 bases not matched to a gene; V was cut back by 2 bases and J by 2 bases. Germline V lookup: CDR1 SEHNR, CDR2 FQNEAQ (reference sequence).

The rearrangement joins TRBV11-2 to TRBJ2-7, with TRBD2 matching over 8 bases. Unmatched junction bases numbered 12, after V lost 3 bases and J lost 5 bases. CDR1 is SGHAT and CDR2 is FQNNGV in the germline V gene. CDR3 length: 16 amino acids. CDR3 sequence reads: CASSFLRVSGSHEQYF. CDR3 in DNA: TGTGCCAGCAGCTTCCTACGGGTCAGCGGGAGTCACGAGCAGTACTTC.

This chain links TRBV18 with TRBJ2-1; maybe TRBD1 (6 bases). Trimming left V 6 bases short and J 6 bases short, with 18 bases between. Germline values: CDR1 KGHSH, CDR2 LQKENI. The CDR3 consists of 15 residues. The CDR3 DNA follows: TGTGCCAGCTCGTTGGACAGCCGTATTATCAATGAGCAGTTCTTC. Translating gives CASSLDSRIINEQFF.

The chain couples TRBV23-1 to TRBJ2-5; TRBD2 matches at 8 bases. TRBV23-1 counts as an open reading frame of uncertain function. There are 18 residues in the CDR3. The V gene end was trimmed by 0 bases and the J gene end by 5 bases; junction bases not matched to a gene: 14. CDR3 in amino acids: CASSQSGWIYPGGETQYF. DNA of the CDR3: TGCGCCAGCAGTCAATCGGGGTGGATTTACCCGGGAGGGGAGACCCAGTACTTC.

This CDR3 is CASSQRQGRDSKSSYEQYF. CDR3 nucleotides: TGCGCCAGCAGCCAGAGACAGGGAAGGGACTCAAAGAGCTCCTACGAGCAGTACTTC. The genes are TRBV4-3 and TRBJ2-7, with D possibly TRBD1 on 7 matching bases. The CDR3 consists of 19 residues. Germline V gene sequence: CDR1 LGHNA, CDR2 YSLEER. V was pared by 3 bases and J by 0 bases, with 24 bases between.

The chain is built from TRBV9 and TRBJ1-1, with 10 bases matching TRBD1. The V gene's germline CDR1 is SGDLS and CDR2 YYNGEE. The CDR3 covers 18 residues. The junction had 16 bases not matched to a gene; V was cut back by 3 bases and J by 5 bases. CDR3 DNA: TGTGCCAGCAGCGGGGACGGGACAGGGGTATTTAGTTGGACTGAAGCTTTCTTT. This codes for CASSGDGTGVFSWTEAFF.

V is TRBV7-9 and J is TRBJ2-7; D perhaps matches TRBD1 (5 bases). Germline V gene lookup returns CDR1 SEHNR and CDR2 FQNEAQ (reference sequence). The CDR3 spans 14 residues. Trimming left V 2 bases short and J 0 bases short, with 8 bases between. This CDR3 reads CASSLPRDSYEQYF. In DNA, the CDR3 is TGTGCCAGCAGCTTACCCAGGGACTCCTACGAGCAGTACTTC.

The chain employs TRBV7-9 and TRBJ2-7; the D is unclear. The CDR3 is 13 amino acids. Germline values: CDR1 SEHNR, CDR2 FQNEAQ (reference sequence). V was shortened by 5 bases and J by 0 bases, with 8 bases between the two germline ends. The CDR3 DNA is TGTGCCAGCAGCATACAGAACTCCTACGAGCAGTACTTC. This codes for CASSIQNSYEQYF.

Here the CDR3 DNA reads TGTGCCAGCAGCTTACGTAGCGGCGGTTGGTGGGAGCAGTACTTC. Its translation is CASSLRSGGWWEQYF. The genes are TRBV7-6 and TRBJ2-7; the D gene is possibly TRBD2 (6 bases). This CDR3 contains 15 residues. The V end was cut by 2 bases, the J end by 7 bases, with 18 bases between. Germline V gives CDR1 SGHVS, CDR2 FNYEAQ.

This clone was picked up a small number of times. This rearrangement joins TRBV9 to TRBJ2-1, with a weak D call TRBD2 (6 bases). The CDR3 runs 10 residues. Trimming removed 5 bases from V and 9 bases from J, with 6 bases in between. The germline V gene has CDR1 SGDLS and CDR2 YYNGEE. The CDR3 sequence is CASRGGEQFF. The DNA of the CDR3 is TGTGCCAGCAGGGGGGGTGAGCAGTTCTTC.

The chain joins TRBV29-1 to TRBJ1-2; D remains unclear. Per germline, CDR1 SQVTM and CDR2 ANQGSEA. The CDR3 sequence is 14 residues long. The V and J ends lost 4 bases and 3 bases respectively, with 15 bases between them. The CDR3 coding sequence is TGCAGCGTTGGCGGGCCCGACTGGGACTATGGCTACACCTTC. This encodes CSVGGPDWDYGYTF. Together with reference TRBV29-1 and TRBJ1-2, the CDR3 gives the full variable domain: SAVISQKPSRDICQRGTSLTIQCQVDSQVTMMFWYRQQPGQSLTLIATANQGSEATYESGFVIDKFPISRPNLTFSTLTVSNMSPEDSSIYLCSVGGPDWDYGYTFGSGTRLTVV.